Listed here are 27 T cell receptor beta chains from one sample, sequenced in a study of blood T cell repertoires in COVID-19. Assay used: immunoSEQ multiplex PCR; TCRdb lists only in-frame clones, some missing. The sample holds 200,000 to 300,000 clones, 86% seen once. The sequenced sample consisted of peripheral blood. All receptors derive from a woman at least 80 years old with COVID-19, enrolled during active disease.

V usage is TRBV18 and J usage is TRBJ2-3; 7 positions match TRBD2. Trimming removed 2 bases from V and 7 bases from J; junction bases left unmatched: 9. CDR1 and CDR2 from the germline V gene are KGHSH and LQKENI. This CDR3 region has 15 residues. In DNA form, the CDR3 reads TGTGCCAGCTCACCAAAGGAAGGACTAGTGAATACGCAGTATTTT. The encoded protein is CASSPKEGLVNTQYF.

The rearrangement joins TRBV30 to TRBJ2-7; D possibly corresponds to TRBD2 (6 bases). The CDR3 runs to 14 residues. CDR1 and CDR2 (germline): GTSNPN, SVGIG (reference sequence). Trimming pared 0 bases from V and 3 bases from J, leaving 12 bases between. In DNA, the CDR3 is TGTGCCTGGAGTGTACCGGAGGGCCGCTACGAGCAGTACTTC. It yields the protein CAWSVPEGRYEQYF.

Only a few counts were recorded for this clone. V usage is TRBV19 and J usage is TRBJ2-2; TRBD1 matches 8 bases. Looked up from germline, CDR1 is LNHDA and CDR2 is SQIVND (reference sequence). V was pared by 4 bases and J by 4 bases, with 5 bases of the junction left unmatched. This CDR3 is built from 15 residues. DNA of the CDR3: TGTGCCAGTAGTAGGACAGGGCAAAGCACCGGGGAGCTGTTTTTT. This translates into CASSRTGQSTGELFF. Based on the CDR3 plus reference TRBV19 and TRBJ2-2, the full variable domain is DGGITQSPKYLFRKEGQNVTLSCEQNLNHDAMYWYRQDPGQGLRLIYYSQIVNDFQKGDIAEGYSVSREKKESFPLTVTSAQKNPTAFYLCASSRTGQSTGELFFGEGSRLTVL.

The rearrangement uses TRBV24-1 and TRBJ1-4; 8 bases are shared with TRBD1. CDR3 length equals 15 residues. J gave up 7 bases and V 3 bases, and 6 bases lay outside the gene matches. Germline CDR1 reads KGHDR; CDR2 reads SFDVKD. CDR3 sequence (DNA): TGTGCCACCAGTGATAGTCAGGGGGCTGGTGAAAAACTGTTTTTT. Translation gives CATSDSQGAGEKLFF.

The rearrangement joins TRBV10-3 to TRBJ1-5; D is undetermined. Germline CDR1 ENHRY, CDR2 SYGVKD. Trimming took off 8 bases at V and 4 bases at J, with 9 bases between the two ends. This CDR3 has 12 residues. In nucleotides, the CDR3 is TGTGCCATCGGTGCGGGGAATCAGCCCCAGCATTTT. This gives the protein CAIGAGNQPQHF.

V gene TRBV30 combines with J gene TRBJ1-3; TRBD1 matches at 9 bases. Germline trimming cut 4 bases from V and 0 bases from J; bases unmatched to any gene: 7. Germline lookup yields CDR1 GTSNPN and CDR2 SVGIG (reference sequence). This CDR3 is built from 16 residues. The CDR3 bases are TGTGCCTGGAACGGGGACAGGGCTTTCTCTGGAAACACCATATATTTT. This translates into CAWNGDRAFSGNTIYF.

The rearrangement joins TRBV29-1 to TRBJ2-3, with D perhaps matching TRBD1 (6 bases). CDR3 length equals 15 residues. The germline V and J ends were trimmed by 1 base and 4 bases, with 15 bases remaining between them. In germline, CDR1 is SQVTM, CDR2 ANQGSEA. The CDR3 here is CSVEVSGDVPDTQYF. The CDR3 coding sequence is TGCAGCGTTGAAGTCTCAGGGGACGTTCCAGATACGCAGTATTTT.

V and J are TRBV11-2 and TRBJ2-7, with TRBD1 matching 9 bases. The CDR3 extends over 15 amino acids. V was clipped by 1 base and J by 3 bases; unmatched bases: 4. CDR1 is SGHAT, CDR2 FQNNGV, per germline. CDR3 bases: TGTGCCAGCAGCTTAGTCTCGGGACAGGGCTACGAGCAGTACTTC. It is translated as CASSLVSGQGYEQYF.

J is TRBJ1-4 and V is TRBV19; no clear D gene. With 5 bases removed from V and 0 bases from J, the gap between germline ends came to 13 bases. This CDR3 region has 16 residues. Germline CDR1 is LNHDA and CDR2 is SQIVND (reference sequence). CDR3 sequence: CASSPRLFATNEKLFF. The CDR3 DNA is TGTGCCAGTAGTCCCAGACTGTTTGCAACTAATGAAAAACTGTTTTTT.

The genes are TRBV7-8 and TRBJ1-1, with 7 bases aligning to TRBD1. After removal of 2 bases from V and 1 base from J, the junction contained 7 bases not matched to a gene. The CDR3 sequence is 16 residues long. CDR1 and CDR2 from the germline V gene are SGHVS and FQNEAQ. The CDR3 nucleotides read TGTGCCAGCAGCTTAACAGGGGCGTTTGGGAACACTGAAGCTTTCTTT. Its protein is CASSLTGAFGNTEAFF.

The chain uses TRBV24-1 and TRBJ2-3; 7 positions agree with TRBD1. J was trimmed by 2 bases and V by 4 bases; bases with no gene match: 2. CDR3 size: 14 residues. Germline values: CDR1 KGHDR, CDR2 SFDVKD. The CDR3 sequence: CATSEGTATDTQYF. The DNA for the CDR3 is TGTGCCACCAGTGAAGGGACAGCCACAGATACGCAGTATTTT.

The chain couples TRBV2 to TRBJ2-1; TRBD2 aligns across 11 bases. The germline V gene encodes CDR1 SNHLY and CDR2 FYNNEI. The CDR3 is made up of 16 amino acids. With 7 bases clipped from V and 10 bases from J, the junction kept 15 bases outside the gene matches. The CDR3 sequence: CASMLAGGKGMGEQFF. Here the CDR3 DNA reads TGTGCCAGCATGCTAGCGGGGGGCAAAGGGATGGGCGAGCAGTTCTTC.

The rearrangement uses TRBV30 and TRBJ2-3; 9 bases are a match to TRBD2. V shed 2 bases, J shed 3 bases, and the junction held 0 bases outside the gene matches. Germline V CDR1 and CDR2: GTSNPN, SVGIG (reference sequence). The CDR3 contains 13 residues. The chain's CDR3 is CAWSTSGTDTQYF. The CDR3 bases are TGTGCCTGGAGTACTAGCGGGACAGATACGCAGTATTTT.

This clone occurred a few times. The chain employs TRBV5-1 and TRBJ2-7; 8 positions match TRBD2. Per germline, CDR1 SGHRS and CDR2 YFSETQ. The CDR3 is 16 residues long. V lost 4 bases to trimming and J lost 1 base; unmatched junction nucleotides: 10. DNA for the CDR3: TGCGCCAGCAGCCCCATCTCCGGGACTAGTTCCTACGAGCAGTACTTC. Its protein product is CASSPISGTSSYEQYF.

The gene calls are TRBV5-5 and TRBJ2-7, with 9 bases matching TRBD1. CDR1 and CDR2 from the germline V gene are SGHKS and YYEKEE (reference sequence). This CDR3 comprises 18 residues. V gave up 3 bases and J gave up 0 bases; unmatched junction bases: 13. CDR3 residues: CASSWGGPGQGYSYEQYF. Here the CDR3 DNA reads TGTGCCAGCAGCTGGGGGGGACCGGGACAGGGATACTCCTACGAGCAGTACTTC.

This clone has more than one count but fewer than ten. V is TRBV27 and J is TRBJ1-1; possible D gene TRBD1, 5 bases. Germline V gene data show CDR1 as MNHEY and CDR2 as SMNVEV (reference sequence). This CDR3 is 12 amino acids long. V lost 4 bases, J lost 10 bases, and 13 bases lay in between. CDR3 in amino acids: CASSWGPGLAFF. For the CDR3, the DNA is TGTGCCAGCAGTTGGGGCCCAGGGCTAGCTTTCTTT.

The rearrangement uses TRBV18 and TRBJ1-1; D is uncertain. From germline, CDR1 is KGHSH and CDR2 LQKENI. Deletions cut 0 bases from V and 1 base from J, with 9 bases between. This CDR3 has 15 residues. This CDR3 reads CASSPPGGGNTEAFF. CDR3 nucleotides: TGTGCCAGCTCACCACCGGGTGGAGGGAACACTGAAGCTTTCTTT.

V usage is TRBV7-8 and J usage is TRBJ1-1; D is uncertain. This CDR3 has 16 residues. Per the germline V gene, CDR1 is SGHVS and CDR2 is FQNEAQ. The germline V and J ends were trimmed by 3 bases and 0 bases, with 14 bases remaining between them. This CDR3 is CASSLRGGAVNTEAFF. CDR3 bases: TGTGCCAGCAGCTTGCGGGGAGGAGCGGTGAACACTGAAGCTTTCTTT.

This chain connects TRBV10-3 to TRBJ1-1, with D possibly TRBD1 on 6 matching bases. Trimming removed 0 bases at V and 1 base at J, with 6 bases between. The CDR3 extends over 14 amino acids. Germline V gives CDR1 ENHRY, CDR2 SYGVKD. This CDR3 reads CAISESGQNTEAFF. The CDR3 DNA is TGTGCCATCAGTGAGTCGGGACAGAACACTGAAGCTTTCTTT.

V usage is TRBV7-2 and J usage is TRBJ1-2; D might be TRBD1 (6 bases). Between the trimmed V and J ends, which lost 1 base and 3 bases, there was a span of 12 bases. CDR1 SGHTA and CDR2 FQGNSA come from the germline V gene. CDR3 size: 15 residues. CDR3 bases: TGTGCCAGCAGCTTAGTTGGGGCAGGGGACTATGGCTACACCTTC. Residues: CASSLVGAGDYGYTF.

J is TRBJ2-1 and V is TRBV11-2; 9 bases are a match to TRBD1. Germline CDR1 and CDR2: SGHAT and FQNNGV. The CDR3 length is 14 residues. J lost 15 bases, V lost 5 bases, and 14 bases had no gene match. The CDR3: CASSAETRTGVLFF. The CDR3 DNA reads as TGTGCCAGCAGCGCCGAGACCCGGACAGGGGTCCTGTTCTTC.

J is TRBJ1-1 and V is TRBV19; weak D call: TRBD1 (5 bases). The CDR3 is 14 residues long. V lost 5 bases and J lost 4, with 14 bases in between. The germline V gene has CDR1 LNHDA and CDR2 SQIVND (reference sequence). The DNA of the CDR3 is TGTGCCAGTAGTCGACGGGGGGAAGTCACTGAAGCTTTCTTT. As protein: CASSRRGEVTEAFF.

The chain carries TRBV3-1 (or the pseudogene TRBV3-2) and TRBJ2-1; 13 nucleotides align to TRBD2. CDR1 is LGHDT, CDR2 YNNKEL, per germline (reference sequence). The CDR3 is 14 amino acids. Trimming at V came to 4 bases and at J to 6 bases, leaving 0 bases not matched to a gene. The CDR3: CASSRTSGGNEQFF. CDR3 DNA sequence: TGTGCCAGCAGCCGGACTAGCGGGGGCAATGAGCAGTTCTTC.

This clone has a single count. The chain links TRBV2 to TRBJ2-3, with D perhaps matching TRBD1 (6 bases). The V end was cut by 8 bases, the J end by 5 bases, with 17 bases between. The CDR3 totals 14 residues. Germline V gene lookup returns CDR1 SNHLY and CDR2 FYNNEI. This CDR3 reads CASLVNRAGDTQYF. The CDR3 DNA reads as TGTGCCAGCTTGGTGAACAGGGCGGGAGATACGCAGTATTTT.

V gene TRBV10-3 combines with J gene TRBJ2-7, with TRBD2 matching over 7 bases. The CDR3 sequence is 12 residues long. Germline trimming cut 4 bases from V and 5 bases from J; bases unmatched to any gene: 2. The germline CDR1 and CDR2 sequences are ENHRY and SYGVKD. CDR3 amino acids: CAISGGGNEQYF. Here the CDR3 DNA reads TGTGCCATCAGTGGGGGGGGTAACGAGCAGTACTTC.

The chain is built from TRBV19 and TRBJ2-5; D is ambiguous. V was shortened by 3 bases and J by 4 bases, with 18 bases between the two germline ends. The CDR3 sequence is 16 residues long. Germline V gene data show CDR1 as LNHDA and CDR2 as SQIVND (reference sequence). CDR3 loop: CASSMERGPPGETQYF. The CDR3 DNA reads TGTGCCAGTAGTATGGAGAGAGGCCCACCGGGAGAGACCCAGTACTTC.

As for this clone: The identical CDR3 is also encoded by other nucleotide sequences in the sample. The chain uses TRBV18 and TRBJ2-3; 7 positions agree with TRBD2. Germline V CDR1 and CDR2: KGHSH, LQKENI. Trimming took 3 bases from V and 4 from J; bases not matched to a gene: 1. The CDR3 extends over 13 amino acids. CDR3 protein: CASSPLAADTQYF. The CDR3 DNA reads TGTGCCAGCTCACCTCTAGCGGCAGATACGCAGTATTTT.